These 20 T cell receptor beta chains came from one sample sequenced in a study of blood T cells in healthy people across ages. PCR was performed a second time for roughly 7 to 11 cycles using a sample-barcoded 5' primer and a J-beta primer mix. TCRdb re-called the 5' RACE reads with MiXCR, one entry per CDR3 protein. This table holds about 760,000 distinct CDR3 sequences, 25% found once. These records were also assigned to another study, of T cells of mothers and their children.

Sequenced: blood. These TCRs come from a boy between 10 and 17 years old in good health.

With regard to this clonotype: Its ends do not fully match the called genes, so a read error is possible. V is TRBV19 and J is TRBJ2-1, with 9 bases identical to TRBD2. CDR3 length: 15 residues. From germline, CDR1 is LNHDA and CDR2 SQIVND (reference sequence). CDR3 DNA sequence: TGTACCAGTACCCTAACTAGCGGGTCCTACAATGAGCAGTTCTTC. Encoded protein: CTSTLTSGSYNEQFF.

This clonotype turned up a few times. The gene calls are TRBV4-1 and TRBJ1-6; 8 bases line up with TRBD1. CDR1 and CDR2 (germline): MGHRA, YSYEKL. CDR3 length: 16 residues. V shed 0 bases and J 9 bases; nucleotides not matched to a gene: 7. CDR3 region: CASSQEATGVLSPLHF. CDR3 bases: TGCGCCAGCAGCCAAGAGGCGACAGGGGTTCTTTCACCCCTCCACTTT.

The V gene is TRBV7-9, the J gene TRBJ2-5; TRBD2 aligns across 11 bases. The J call could be wrong; TRBJ2-7 is a better fit for the DNA end. This CDR3 is built from 16 residues. Germline V gives CDR1 SEHNR, CDR2 FQNEAQ (reference sequence). CDR3 sequence reads: CASSLASVAGGYEQYF. The CDR3 DNA sequence: TGTGCCAGCAGCTTAGCGTCGGTAGCGGGAGGGTACGAGCAGTACTTC.

This clonotype showed up just a few times. The rearrangement joins TRBV20-1 to TRBJ2-4; 7 nucleotides match TRBD1. In germline, CDR1 is DFQATT, CDR2 SNEGSKA (reference sequence). The V gene end was trimmed by 3 bases and the J gene end by 0 bases; junction bases not matched to a gene: 14. The CDR3 covers 18 residues. This CDR3 reads CSASSTGTVRLAKNIQYF. CDR3 in DNA: TGCAGTGCTAGTTCCACCGGGACAGTGAGACTAGCCAAAAACATTCAGTACTTC.

This sequence joins TRBV4-1 and TRBJ1-4; TRBD1 is a possible D gene (6 bases). Germline values: CDR1 MGHRA, CDR2 YSYEKL. V was clipped by 1 base and J by 8 bases, with 11 bases between them. This CDR3 is 14 amino acids long. The CDR3 DNA sequence: TGCGCCAGCAGCCAAGGACGGGACATAGAAAAACTGTTTTTT. Translated: CASSQGRDIEKLFF.

V and J are TRBV2 and TRBJ1-6; D is undetermined. Trimming took off 3 bases at V and 6 bases at J, with 9 bases between the two ends. This CDR3 is 14 amino acids long. Germline values: CDR1 SNHLY, CDR2 FYNNEI. CDR3 sequence (DNA): TGTGCCAGCAGTGAGGTCCACGGTAATTCACCCCTCCACTTT. Residues: CASSEVHGNSPLHF.

The chain links TRBV9 to TRBJ1-1; D is unclear. CDR1 and CDR2 from the germline V gene are SGDLS and YYNGEE. Trimming removed 0 bases from V and 0 bases from J, with 9 bases in between. The CDR3 length is 15 residues. CDR3 DNA: TGTGCCAGCAGCGTAGTGGGCAGCATGAACACTGAAGCTTTCTTT. Translated: CASSVVGSMNTEAFF.

CDR3 sequence reads: CASSGRGRQPQHF. CDR3 nucleotides: TGTGCCAGCAGTGGAAGGGGACGGCAGCCCCAGCATTTT. The rearrangement uses TRBV6-5 and TRBJ1-5, with D maybe TRBD1 (5 bases). Trimming pared 5 bases from V and 7 bases from J, leaving 12 bases between. The CDR3 has 13 amino acids. Germline V gene lookup returns CDR1 MNHEY and CDR2 SVGAGI.

This clonotype was seen a few times. The V and J genes are TRBV9 and TRBJ1-1; TRBD1 might be the D (5 bases). V was cut by 5 bases and J by 0 bases, with 11 bases left in between. The germline V gene has CDR1 SGDLS and CDR2 YYNGEE. The length of the CDR3 is 14 residues. The CDR3 nucleotides are TGTGCCAGCAGTGTAACAGGTCTGAACACTGAAGCTTTCTTT. Translated: CASSVTGLNTEAFF.

This chain joins TRBV20-1 and TRBJ2-1; TRBD2 aligns across 9 bases. Germline CDR1 and CDR2: DFQATT and SNEGSKA (reference sequence). This CDR3 is built from 14 residues. V lost 6 bases to trimming and J lost 1 base; unmatched junction nucleotides: 4. The CDR3 is CSARGGRSYNEQFF. The CDR3 nucleotides are TGCAGTGCGCGGGGGGGCCGATCCTACAATGAGCAGTTCTTC.

This clonotype was seen only a few times. The chain links TRBV27 to TRBJ2-7; 11 bases agree with TRBD2. This CDR3 region has 17 residues. Germline lookup yields CDR1 MNHEY and CDR2 SMNVEV (reference sequence). V dropped 3 bases and J dropped 5; count of bases not matched to a gene: 12. The CDR3: CASSFEGPGTSGDEQYF. CDR3 sequence (DNA): TGTGCCAGCAGTTTTGAGGGTCCCGGGACTAGCGGAGACGAGCAGTACTTC.

This clonotype was detected a few times. The chain couples TRBV20-1 to TRBJ2-7, with 8 bases that match TRBD1. J was trimmed by 2 bases and V by 6 bases; bases with no gene match: 6. Germline V gives CDR1 DFQATT, CDR2 SNEGSKA (reference sequence). The CDR3 loop spans 13 amino acids. CDR3 nucleotide sequence: TGCAGTGCCATAGGACAGGGAGCCTACGAGCAGTACTTC. This encodes CSAIGQGAYEQYF.

The V gene is TRBV12-3 or TRBV12-4, the J gene TRBJ2-5; 9 positions agree with TRBD2. J was trimmed by 1 base and V by 3 bases; bases with no gene match: 3. This CDR3 contains 15 residues. In DNA, the CDR3 is TGTGCCAGCAGTTTTGCGGGGGGGCCCCAAGAGACCCAGTACTTC. Its protein product is CASSFAGGPQETQYF.

The chain combines TRBV5-1 with TRBJ2-5, with 9 bases lining up with TRBD1. The J call may be incorrect, as the DNA end agrees better with TRBJ2-7. This CDR3 spans 14 amino acids. Germline-derived CDR1 and CDR2 are SGHRS and YFSETQ. The CDR3 sequence is CASSSGTGFDEQYF. DNA of the CDR3: TGCGCCAGCAGCTCCGGGACAGGGTTCGACGAGCAGTACTTC.

This clonotype was found a few times. The rearrangement uses TRBV7-9 and TRBJ2-1; possible D gene TRBD2, 6 bases. In germline, CDR1 is SEHNR, CDR2 FQNEAQ (reference sequence). V lost 1 base to trimming and J lost 2 bases, with 12 bases between them. The CDR3 extends over 16 amino acids. The CDR3 nucleotides are TGTGCCAGCAGCTTAGTCCAGCGGGCGCCCTACAATGAGCAGTTCTTC. The encoded protein is CASSLVQRAPYNEQFF.

The genes are TRBV7-9 and TRBJ1-4, with D uncertain. Germline CDR1 reads SEHNR; CDR2 reads FQNEAQ (reference sequence). The CDR3 is 15 amino acids. Trimming pared 1 base from V and 5 bases from J, leaving 11 bases between. This CDR3 is CASSLVGLLNEKLFF. The CDR3 nucleotides read TGTGCCAGCAGCTTAGTTGGCCTCCTAAATGAAAAACTGTTTTTT.

This clonotype was observed a handful of times. The chain combines TRBV10-2 with TRBJ2-3; D unclear. This CDR3 spans 13 amino acids. Germline values: CDR1 WSHSY, CDR2 SAAADI. V was shortened by 5 bases and J by 0 bases, with 6 bases between the two germline ends. CDR3 nucleotide sequence: TGCGCCAGCAGTTTTATAAGCACAGATACGCAGTATTTT. Protein product: CASSFISTDTQYF.

This clonotype was found a few times. This chain uses TRBV3-1 with TRBJ2-7, with 7 bases lining up with TRBD2. The CDR3 contains 14 residues. Germline CDR1 LGHDT, CDR2 YNNKEL (reference sequence). Germline trimming cut 2 bases from V and 9 bases from J; bases unmatched to any gene: 10. In DNA form, the CDR3 reads TGTGCCAGCAGCCAACCAGGACTAGAGTCCCTGCAGTACTTC. It encodes CASSQPGLESLQYF.

The chain has TRBV12-3 or TRBV12-4 and TRBJ2-3; the D is unclear. Deletions cut 5 bases from V and 5 bases from J, with 11 bases between. The CDR3 covers 13 residues. CDR3 sequence: CASSHSDGDTQYF. The DNA for the CDR3 is TGTGCCAGCAGTCACTCTGACGGAGATACGCAGTATTTT.

The CDR3 here is CASSLGRLGYTF. As DNA, the CDR3 is TGTGCCAGCAGTTTGGGCAGGCTAGGCTACACCTTC. The chain joins TRBV12-3 or TRBV12-4 to TRBJ1-2; D is unclear. The CDR3 is 12 residues long. Trimming cost V 3 bases and J 8 bases, with 10 bases left between them.